These 31 T cell receptor beta chains were all obtained from the same sample, sequenced in a study of radiotherapy plus CTLA-4 blockade in lung cancer. Repertoires were generated with immunoSEQ multiplex PCR, while TCRdb's copy carries only in-frame clones and drops some. There are about 80,000 clones in the sample; approximately 86% occur only once, and 2% to 2.5% lies in the top ten. The sequenced sample was peripheral blood, obtained from a patient treated with radiotherapy plus ipilimumab. All receptors derive from a human donor with non-small cell lung cancer who had a partial response to radiotherapy plus ipilimumab.

The genes are TRBV2 and TRBJ2-7; D is undetermined. Looked up from germline, CDR1 is SNHLY and CDR2 is FYNNEI. The CDR3 loop spans 12 amino acids. Trimming removed 6 bases at V and 2 bases at J, with 8 bases between. The DNA for the CDR3 is TGTGCCAGCAGGGGCATAGCCTACGAGCAGTACTTC. It specifies CASRGIAYEQYF.

As for this clone: Here the CDR3 omits its conserved ending phenylalanine or tryptophan, so a read error is the likely source. V gene TRBV19 combines with J gene TRBJ1-5; D not certain. The CDR3 consists of 17 residues. Per the germline V gene, CDR1 is LNHDA and CDR2 is SQIVND (reference sequence). Deletions cut 4 bases from V and 0 bases from J, with 16 bases between. CDR3 residues: CASSTRGLIYSNQPQHL. The CDR3, as DNA: TGTGCCAGTAGTACTCGCGGACTGATTTATAGCAATCAGCCCCAGCATCTT.

V is TRBV7-2 and J is TRBJ2-2; possible D gene TRBD1, 6 bases. V lost 3 bases and J 3 bases, leaving 11 bases between the germline ends. This CDR3 has 15 amino acids. Germline-derived CDR1 and CDR2 are SGHTA and FQGNSA. The CDR3 DNA reads as TGTGCCAGCAGCTTCAGGGGTTCGGACACCGGGGAGCTGTTTTTT. Its protein is CASSFRGSDTGELFF.

The rearrangement joins TRBV5-1 to TRBJ1-2, with 9 nucleotides matching TRBD1. CDR1 and CDR2 from the germline V gene are SGHRS and YFSETQ. V lost 4 bases and J lost 3; bases outside the gene matches: 4. The CDR3 has 14 amino acids. The CDR3 bases are TGCGCCAGCAGCCCCCGGGACAGGGACTATGGCTACACCTTC. It is translated as CASSPRDRDYGYTF.

J is TRBJ2-4 and V is TRBV27, with unresolved D. V gave up 2 bases and J gave up 8 bases, with 10 bases separating them. The germline CDR1 and CDR2 sequences are MNHEY and SMNVEV (reference sequence). The CDR3 totals 13 residues. Written as DNA, the CDR3 is TGTGCCAGCAGTTTAAGTCGTCGGGACATTCAGTACTTC. Translation: CASSLSRRDIQYF.

The CDR3 DNA is TGTGCCAGCTCACCACCCAATAGGGGTACCGGGGCCAACGTCCTGACTTTC. This codes for CASSPPNRGTGANVLTF. The V gene is TRBV18, the J gene TRBJ2-6; D possibly corresponds to TRBD1 (5 bases). The CDR3 has 17 amino acids. Germline V gives CDR1 KGHSH, CDR2 LQKENI. The V end was cut by 0 bases, the J end by 4 bases, with 13 bases between.

This clone was seen only once. The chain recombines TRBV14 with TRBJ2-7; TRBD1 matches 9 bases. Germline V gives CDR1 SGHDN, CDR2 FVKESK. The ends lost 0 bases at V and 6 bases at J; junction bases unmatched: 6. This CDR3 region has 15 residues. CDR3 DNA sequence: TGTGCCAGCAGCCAAGAATTCGGACAGGGGTCCGAGCAGTACTTC. It specifies CASSQEFGQGSEQYF.

The chain couples TRBV7-2 to TRBJ2-7; maybe TRBD2 (6 bases). The CDR3 is 11 amino acids. V was trimmed by 4 bases and J by 7 bases, leaving 8 bases between them. Germline V CDR1 and CDR2: SGHTA, FQGNSA. The CDR3 here is CASSSAGEQYF. The CDR3 region has the DNA TGTGCCAGCAGCTCGGCGGGGGAGCAGTACTTC.

V is TRBV5-1 and J is TRBJ1-2; a weak D match, TRBD1 (6 bases). Trimming cost V 3 bases and J 4 bases, with 16 bases left between them. Germline loops: CDR1 SGHRS, CDR2 YFSETQ. The CDR3 runs 15 residues. The CDR3 sequence is CASSYLGQEGYGYTF. CDR3 nucleotide sequence: TGCGCCAGCAGCTACCTGGGACAAGAAGGCTATGGCTACACCTTC. Full variable domain (remainder filled in from reference TRBV5-1 and TRBJ1-2): KAGVTQTPRYLIKTRGQQVTLSCSPISGHRSVSWYQQTPGQGLQFLFEYFSETQRNKGNFPGRFSGRQFSNSRSEMNVSTLELGDSALYLCASSYLGQEGYGYTFGSGTRLTVV.

J is TRBJ2-1 and V is TRBV27; possible D gene TRBD1, 5 bases. This CDR3 spans 13 amino acids. Germline V lookup: CDR1 MNHEY, CDR2 SMNVEV (reference sequence). Trimming took 3 bases from V and 6 from J, leaving 9 bases between them. Here the CDR3 reads CASSFWGGNEQFF. CDR3 in DNA: TGTGCCAGCAGTTTCTGGGGCGGCAATGAGCAGTTCTTC.

The chain is built from TRBV5-6 and TRBJ1-5; D is ambiguous. CDR1 SGHDT and CDR2 YYEEEE come from the germline V gene. This CDR3 comprises 15 residues. V lost 2 bases, J lost 0 bases, and 9 bases lay in between. The CDR3 sequence is CASSFTGNSNQPQHF. CDR3 sequence (DNA): TGTGCCAGCAGCTTCACCGGGAATAGCAATCAGCCCCAGCATTTT.

The genes are TRBV25-1 and TRBJ1-1, with D tentatively TRBD1 (5 bases). CDR3 size: 15 residues. The germline gives CDR1 MGHDK, CDR2 SYGVNS. Deletions cut 3 bases from V and 3 bases from J, with 14 bases between. The CDR3, as DNA: TGTGCCAGCAGTGAGGGTGCAGGGATTGACACTGAAGCTTTCTTT. This codes for CASSEGAGIDTEAFF. Drawing the rest from reference TRBV25-1 and TRBJ1-1, the complete variable domain is EADIYQTPRYLVIGTGKKITLECSQTMGHDKMYWYQQDPGMELHLIHYSYGVNSTEKGDLSSESTVSRIRTEHFPLTLESARPSHTSQYLCASSEGAGIDTEAFFGQGTRLTVV.

The V gene is TRBV15, the J gene TRBJ2-5; 9 bases are shared with TRBD1. V lost 4 bases to trimming and J lost 5 bases; unmatched junction nucleotides: 8. This CDR3 region has 15 residues. Germline V gene data show CDR1 as LNHNV and CDR2 as YYDKDF (reference sequence). This CDR3 reads CATSTGQGLQETQYF. In DNA form, the CDR3 reads TGTGCCACCAGCACCGGACAGGGGCTACAGGAGACCCAGTACTTC.

The V gene is TRBV7-6, the J gene TRBJ1-5, with unresolved D. This CDR3 region has 15 residues. Germline values: CDR1 SGHVS, CDR2 FNYEAQ. V was shortened by 6 bases and J by 1 base, with 13 bases between the two germline ends. In nucleotides, the CDR3 is TGTGCCAGCAGTCCCGACATTCTCAGCAATCAGCCCCAGCATTTT. Protein product: CASSPDILSNQPQHF.

The CDR3: CASSLGRAEYQETQYF. CDR3 nucleotides: TGCGCCAGCAGCTTGGGCCGAGCGGAATACCAAGAGACCCAGTACTTC. This chain uses TRBV5-1 with TRBJ2-5, with D tentatively TRBD2 (5 bases). The CDR3 sequence is 16 residues long. Trimming took off 0 bases at V and 0 bases at J, with 12 bases between the two ends. Germline lookup yields CDR1 SGHRS and CDR2 YFSETQ.

This clone was found once. This sequence joins TRBV5-1 and TRBJ2-3; 7 bases align to TRBD1. CDR1 SGHRS and CDR2 YFSETQ come from the germline V gene. The CDR3 spans 15 residues. With V trimmed by 3 bases and J by 2 bases, 6 bases remained unmatched. The CDR3 spells CASSSGTVLTDTQYF. The DNA of the CDR3 is TGCGCCAGCAGCTCTGGGACAGTCCTCACAGATACGCAGTATTTT. The full variable domain, rest sourced from reference TRBV5-1 and TRBJ2-3, is KAGVTQTPRYLIKTRGQQVTLSCSPISGHRSVSWYQQTPGQGLQFLFEYFSETQRNKGNFPGRFSGRQFSNSRSEMNVSTLELGDSALYLCASSSGTVLTDTQYFGPGTRLTVL.

The chain employs TRBV28 and TRBJ2-7, with TRBD1 identical over 9 bases. Trimming cost V 3 bases and J 4 bases; bases outside gene matches: 4. The CDR3 loop spans 14 amino acids. Per the germline V gene, CDR1 is MDHEN and CDR2 is SYDVKM. CDR3 in amino acids: CASSLVDRGYEQYF. The CDR3 DNA is TGTGCCAGCAGTTTGGTGGACAGGGGTTACGAGCAGTACTTC.

V gene TRBV4-1 combines with J gene TRBJ1-1; maybe TRBD1 (5 bases). The CDR3 sequence is 14 residues long. Germline-derived CDR1 and CDR2 are MGHRA and YSYEKL. V dropped 0 bases and J dropped 10 bases, with 15 bases sitting between them. The CDR3 here is CASSQDWGSGGAFF. The CDR3 DNA is TGCGCCAGCAGCCAAGATTGGGGGTCGGGGGGAGCTTTCTTT.

The chain employs TRBV9 and TRBJ2-3; the D gene is possibly TRBD2 (6 bases). The CDR3 runs 14 residues. V was shortened by 4 bases and J by 3 bases, with 12 bases between the two germline ends. Germline V gene sequence: CDR1 SGDLS, CDR2 YYNGEE. Here the CDR3 DNA reads TGTGCCAGCAGCATCATGGGGGGTACAGATACGCAGTATTTT. The encoded protein is CASSIMGGTDTQYF.

This clone turned up a few times. This chain uses TRBV19 with TRBJ1-5; D is perhaps TRBD1 (5 bases). Trimming left V 3 bases short and J 9 bases short, with 9 bases between. The length of the CDR3 is 12 residues. The germline V gene has CDR1 LNHDA and CDR2 SQIVND (reference sequence). In DNA form, the CDR3 reads TGTGCCAGTAGTATTGGGGGGATGCCCCAGCATTTT. This sequence encodes CASSIGGMPQHF. The entire variable domain, with the rest obtained from reference TRBV19 and TRBJ1-5, is as follows: DGGITQSPKYLFRKEGQNVTLSCEQNLNHDAMYWYRQDPGQGLRLIYYSQIVNDFQKGDIAEGYSVSREKKESFPLTVTSAQKNPTAFYLCASSIGGMPQHFGDGTRLSIL.

The chain links TRBV29-1 to TRBJ2-3, with D possibly being TRBD1 (5 bases). The CDR3 has 13 amino acids. In germline, CDR1 is SQVTM, CDR2 ANQGSEA. V was clipped by 6 bases and J by 2 bases, with 12 bases between them. CDR3: CSVWTRTTDTQYF. The CDR3 DNA sequence: TGCAGCGTCTGGACAAGAACCACAGATACGCAGTATTTT.

This clone was picked up a small number of times. The rearrangement joins TRBV5-1 to TRBJ2-3; D is perhaps TRBD1 (5 bases). The germline V and J ends were trimmed by 2 bases and 2 bases, with 15 bases remaining between them. Germline V gene sequence: CDR1 SGHRS, CDR2 YFSETQ. There are 16 residues in the CDR3. CDR3 bases: TGCGCCAGCAGCTTTCAACCCTCAGGACACACAGATACGCAGTATTTT. The encoded protein is CASSFQPSGHTDTQYF.

The CDR3 reads CASSEKRGIGELFF. The CDR3 nucleotides are TGTGCCAGCAGTGAAAAAAGGGGAATCGGGGAGCTGTTTTTT. The chain carries TRBV2 and TRBJ2-2, with D maybe TRBD1 (5 bases). V lost 2 bases, J lost 7 bases, and 11 bases lay in between. Germline assignment: CDR1 SNHLY and CDR2 FYNNEI. CDR3 length: 14 amino acids. Together with reference TRBV2 and TRBJ2-2, the CDR3 gives the full variable domain: EPEVTQTPSHQVTQMGQEVILRCVPISNHLYFYWYRQILGQKVEFLVSFYNNEISEKSEIFDDQFSVERPDGSNFTLKIRSTKLEDSAMYFCASSEKRGIGELFFGEGSRLTVL.

J is TRBJ1-1 and V is TRBV30, with unresolved D. CDR1 is GTSNPN, CDR2 SVGIG, per germline (reference sequence). This CDR3 comprises 13 residues. The V end was cut by 4 bases, the J end by 5 bases, with 14 bases between. The CDR3 nucleotides read TGTGCCTGGACCCTGGGCACGAGAACTGAAGCTTTCTTT. Protein sequence: CAWTLGTRTEAFF.

The gene calls are TRBV19 and TRBJ2-3; D ambiguous. Germline-derived CDR1 and CDR2 are LNHDA and SQIVND (reference sequence). The V gene lost 3 bases and the J gene lost 8 bases, with 12 bases spanning the gap. The CDR3 totals 13 residues. The CDR3 bases are TGTGCCAGTAGTATCCAGTATCAGGTTACGCAGTATTTT. Residues: CASSIQYQVTQYF. Together with reference TRBV19 and TRBJ2-3, the CDR3 gives the full variable domain: DGGITQSPKYLFRKEGQNVTLSCEQNLNHDAMYWYRQDPGQGLRLIYYSQIVNDFQKGDIAEGYSVSREKKESFPLTVTSAQKNPTAFYLCASSIQYQVTQYFGPGTRLTVL.

The genes are TRBV30 and TRBJ1-1, with D possibly being TRBD1 (5 bases). This CDR3 region has 12 residues. Looked up from germline, CDR1 is GTSNPN and CDR2 is SVGIG (reference sequence). V was trimmed by 2 bases and J by 7 bases, leaving 11 bases between them. This CDR3 is CAWSPARVEAFF. The CDR3 DNA sequence: TGTGCCTGGAGTCCCGCCAGGGTTGAAGCTTTCTTT.

This rearrangement joins TRBV9 to TRBJ1-3; D remains unclear. CDR1 and CDR2 (germline): SGDLS, YYNGEE. The CDR3 has 15 residues. V dropped 0 bases and J dropped 1 base, with 8 bases sitting between them. The CDR3 spells CASSVVGKSGNTIYF. CDR3 coding DNA: TGTGCCAGCAGCGTAGTGGGCAAATCTGGAAACACCATATATTTT.

The J gene is TRBJ2-1, the V gene TRBV28; the D gene is possibly TRBD1 (6 bases). The length of the CDR3 is 14 residues. V lost 3 bases and J lost 6, with 12 bases in between. The germline V gene has CDR1 MDHEN and CDR2 SYDVKM. Here the CDR3 reads CASSFTGSGNEQFF. Written as DNA, the CDR3 is TGTGCCAGCAGTTTCACAGGGAGTGGCAATGAGCAGTTCTTC. Combining the CDR3 with reference TRBV28 and TRBJ2-1 gives the whole variable domain DVKVTQSSRYLVKRTGEKVFLECVQDMDHENMFWYRQDPGLGLRLIYFSYDVKMKEKGDIPEGYSVSREKKERFSLILESASTNQTSMYLCASSFTGSGNEQFFGPGTRLTVL.

This chain uses TRBV7-6 with TRBJ1-1; D uncertain. The CDR3 spans 13 residues. V was shortened by 4 bases and J by 1 base, with 7 bases between the two germline ends. CDR1 is SGHVS, CDR2 FNYEAQ, per germline. CDR3 nucleotides: TGTGCCAGCAGCTCCGATAGGAACACTGAAGCTTTCTTT. Protein sequence: CASSSDRNTEAFF.

The chain recombines TRBV6-6 with TRBJ1-1; TRBD1 matches at 11 bases. The CDR3 spans 14 residues. CDR1 is MNHNY and CDR2 is SVGAGI in the germline V gene (reference sequence). V lost 6 bases, J lost 5 bases, and 5 bases stayed unmatched. The CDR3 is CASSSGQGATEAFF. DNA for the CDR3: TGTGCCAGCAGCTCAGGACAGGGGGCTACTGAAGCTTTCTTT.

This clone was seen just once. The chain couples TRBV2 to TRBJ2-1, with 8 bases aligning to TRBD2. This CDR3 comprises 14 residues. Germline CDR1 and CDR2: SNHLY and FYNNEI. V lost 7 bases and J lost 4; bases outside the gene matches: 6. The CDR3 here is CASKGREVYNEQFF. The CDR3 DNA reads as TGTGCCAGCAAAGGGCGGGAGGTGTACAATGAGCAGTTCTTC. Using reference TRBV2 and TRBJ2-1 for the parts outside the CDR3, the full variable domain is EPEVTQTPSHQVTQMGQEVILRCVPISNHLYFYWYRQILGQKVEFLVSFYNNEISEKSEIFDDQFSVERPDGSNFTLKIRSTKLEDSAMYFCASKGREVYNEQFFGPGTRLTVL.